This T cell receptor beta chain emerged from a study of blood T cell repertoires in COVID-19. For the study at large: Samples came from the United States, Italy and Spain, spanning acute and convalescent COVID-19.

After removal of 5 bases from V and 5 bases from J, the junction contained 8 bases not matched to a gene. CDR1 is KGHSH and CDR2 is LQKENI in the germline V gene. CDR3 length: 15 residues. The repertoire was sequenced with immunoSEQ multiplex PCR; TCRdb's copy has only in-frame clones and lacks some. Here the sample spans some 88,000 clones, around nine tenths being singletons. The rearrangement links TRBV18 to TRBJ1-1; the match to TRBD1 covers 10 bases. The source material was peripheral blood. This TCR was sampled from a man aged 55 to 70 with acute or convalescent COVID-19. CDR3 residues: CASSSRQGARTEAFF. CDR3 nucleotides: TGTGCCAGCTCATCCCGACAGGGGGCCAGGACTGAAGCTTTCTTT.